The 30 T cell receptor beta chains below come from one sample, sequenced in a study of T cell repertoires in cytomegalovirus infection. MiXCR, applied by TCRdb to the reads, yields one record per CDR3 protein. Found here are some 320,000 distinct CDR3 sequences, around a tenth of them singletons; the top ten hold around 4.1%. Sequencing used PBMCs. These receptors were collected from a human donor in good health (CMV status not recorded). Some clones in this sample may be carry-over from other donors' samples.

This clonotype has a count of ten or more. J is TRBJ2-7 and V is TRBV28, with D unclear. V lost 6 bases and J 3 bases, leaving 9 bases between the germline ends. Germline V gene lookup returns CDR1 MDHEN and CDR2 SYDVKM. CDR3 length equals 12 residues. The CDR3 DNA is TGTGCCAGCAGCCCCCAGGTCTACGAGCAGTACTTC. Its protein is CASSPQVYEQYF.

As regards this clonotype: A much more abundant neighbour one base away suggests this may be a read error. Lacking the conserved final phenylalanine or tryptophan, this CDR3 likely reflects a read error. This chain connects TRBV7-6 to TRBJ1-1, with a possible D match to TRBD1 (6 bases). The ends were cut back, 8 bases at V and 1 base at J, with 14 bases in the middle. This CDR3 region has 14 residues. Germline-derived CDR1 and CDR2 are SGHVS and FNYEAQ. The CDR3 sequence: CASGWTDSNTEAFV. CDR3 coding DNA: TGTGCCAGCGGCTGGACAGATTCGAACACTGAAGCTTTCGTT.

This clonotype appeared a few times. The rearrangement uses TRBV6-6 and TRBJ2-7, with D perhaps TRBD2 (6 bases). The CDR3 is made up of 12 amino acids. V dropped 7 bases and J dropped 6 bases, with 13 bases sitting between them. Germline CDR1 reads MNHNY; CDR2 reads SVGAGI (reference sequence). CDR3 DNA sequence: TGTGCCAGCACCTCTTGGGGGGTCGAGCAGTACTTC. The encoded protein is CASTSWGVEQYF.

This clonotype was seen more than once but under ten times. The gene calls are TRBV9 and TRBJ2-3, with 9 bases matching TRBD2. This CDR3 region has 16 residues. Per germline, CDR1 SGDLS and CDR2 YYNGEE. V dropped 4 bases and J dropped 2; count of bases not matched to a gene: 8. CDR3 residues: CASSSTTSGYTDTQYF. The CDR3, as DNA: TGTGCCAGCAGCTCCACGACTAGCGGATACACAGATACGCAGTATTTT.

This chain uses TRBV12-3 or TRBV12-4 with TRBJ2-3, with a tentative D call TRBD2 (6 bases). The length of the CDR3 is 14 residues. V was shortened by 6 bases and J by 0 bases, with 10 bases between the two germline ends. The CDR3 nucleotides are TGTGCCAGCAGAACCGGGACTAGCACAGATACGCAGTATTTT. This sequence encodes CASRTGTSTDTQYF.

In regard to this clonotype: Its ends do not fully match the called genes, so a read error is possible. The chain couples TRBV4-1 to TRBJ1-2; 8 bases map to TRBD1. The CDR3 has 16 amino acids. Germline-derived CDR1 and CDR2 are MGHRA and YSYEKL. The CDR3 here is CASSSPGTGLDYGYTF. In DNA form, the CDR3 reads TGTGCCAGCAGCTCACCGGGGACAGGTCTCGACTATGGCTACACCTTC.

This clonotype was seen more than once but under ten times. The J gene is TRBJ2-3, the V gene TRBV15; TRBD2 might be the D (5 bases). CDR3 size: 14 residues. Looked up from germline, CDR1 is LNHNV and CDR2 is YYDKDF (reference sequence). Deletions cut 1 base from V and 4 bases from J, with 9 bases between. CDR3 bases: TGTGCCACCAGCAGAGCTGGAGCGGCAGATACGCAGTATTTT. Its protein product is CATSRAGAADTQYF.

Remarks on this clonotype: The germline gene is not matched at one end of the junction; a read error may be the cause. This chain links TRBV7-9 with TRBJ2-4; D gene unclear. The CDR3 spans 11 residues. Per germline, CDR1 SEHNR and CDR2 FQNEAQ (reference sequence). The CDR3 DNA reads as TGTGCCGGCAGCTCGTTAGGCATTCAGTACTTC. Translating gives CAGSSLGIQYF.

This clonotype showed up just a few times. The chain employs TRBV10-3 and TRBJ1-1; D not certain. CDR1 is ENHRY and CDR2 is SYGVKD in the germline V gene. Trimming removed 3 bases at V and 1 base at J, with 12 bases between. This CDR3 spans 15 amino acids. The CDR3 DNA follows: TGTGCCATCAGTGAAGGTCTGGGATGGAACACTGAAGCTTTCTTT. It encodes CAISEGLGWNTEAFF.

There are many counts of this clonotype. This sequence joins TRBV11-3 and TRBJ1-1; no firm D call. V was cut by 3 bases and J by 7 bases, with 9 bases left in between. The CDR3 loop spans 12 amino acids. In germline, CDR1 is SGHNT, CDR2 YENEEA. CDR3 coding DNA: TGTGCCAGCAGCTTGCAGGCGGATGAAGCTTTCTTT. It specifies CASSLQADEAFF. Supplemented by reference TRBV11-3 and TRBJ1-1, the full variable domain reads EAGVVQSPRYKIIEKKQPVAFWCNPISGHNTLYWYLQNLGQGPELLIRYENEEAVDDSQLPKDRFSAERLKGVDSTLKIQPAELGDSAVYLCASSLQADEAFFGQGTRLTVV.

The CDR3 is CASSVRTSGNSYNEQFF. CDR3 DNA: TGTGCCAGCAGCGTCCGGACTAGCGGAAATTCCTACAATGAGCAGTTCTTC. V usage is TRBV5-4 and J usage is TRBJ2-1; 10 nucleotides line up with TRBD2. Germline CDR1 and CDR2: SGHNT and YYREEE (reference sequence). Trimming removed 4 bases from V and 1 base from J; junction bases left unmatched: 8. This CDR3 comprises 17 residues.

This clonotype was seen at least ten times. The chain couples TRBV7-9 to TRBJ2-1; TRBD1 aligns across 9 bases. V shed 5 bases, J shed 5 bases, and the junction held 7 bases outside the gene matches. This CDR3 contains 15 residues. Germline loops: CDR1 SEHNR, CDR2 FQNEAQ (reference sequence). The DNA of the CDR3 is TGTGCCAGCAGCCAAGGGACAGGGATTAACAATGAGCAGTTCTTC. It specifies CASSQGTGINNEQFF.

This sequence joins TRBV6-6 and TRBJ1-2, with a possible D match to TRBD1 (5 bases). The CDR3 is made up of 16 amino acids. Trimming shortened V by 5 bases and J by 4 bases, and 20 bases separated the two germline ends. Germline V gene lookup returns CDR1 MNHNY and CDR2 SVGAGI (reference sequence). DNA of the CDR3: TGTGCCAGCAGTACACGACCGGGACCGAACCTCTATGGCTACACCTTC. Translation gives CASSTRPGPNLYGYTF.

This chain's CDR3 is CASSAQDYNSPLHF. CDR3 bases: TGTGCCAGCAGTGCACAGGATTATAATTCACCCCTCCACTTT. V usage is TRBV25-1 and J usage is TRBJ1-6; D is perhaps TRBD1 (5 bases). The CDR3 sequence is 14 residues long. Germline CDR1 MGHDK, CDR2 SYGVNS. Trimming pared 4 bases from V and 4 bases from J, leaving 8 bases between.

This clonotype showed up many times. The chain joins TRBV11-2 to TRBJ2-7; 9 bases line up with TRBD1. The V and J ends lost 5 bases and 6 bases, in that order; junction bases with no gene match: 11. The CDR3 extends over 15 amino acids. Germline V CDR1 and CDR2: SGHAT, FQNNGV. This chain's CDR3 is CASSLIRDRDAEQYF. The CDR3 DNA is TGTGCCAGCAGCCTCATCCGGGACAGGGACGCCGAGCAGTACTTC.

V gene TRBV28 combines with J gene TRBJ1-4; tentative D call: TRBD1 (5 bases). V was cut by 6 bases and J by 4 bases, with 12 bases left in between. CDR1 MDHEN and CDR2 SYDVKM come from the germline V gene. CDR3 length: 14 residues. The CDR3 loop reads CASRTGRVNEKLFF. The CDR3 DNA reads TGTGCCAGCAGGACGGGACGGGTTAATGAAAAACTGTTTTTT.

V usage is TRBV6-5 and J usage is TRBJ1-1; D ambiguous. The length of the CDR3 is 16 residues. CDR1 and CDR2 (germline): MNHEY, SVGAGI. Trimming took 6 bases from V and 0 from J, leaving 17 bases between them. The chain's CDR3 is CASRPTRTGLNTEAFF. CDR3 nucleotide sequence: TGTGCCAGCAGGCCCACGCGAACGGGCCTGAACACTGAAGCTTTCTTT.

This chain links TRBV27 with TRBJ2-1; D gene unclear. There are 15 residues in the CDR3. The ends were cut back, 7 bases at V and 0 bases at J, with 13 bases in the middle. Per the germline V gene, CDR1 is MNHEY and CDR2 is SMNVEV (reference sequence). CDR3 sequence (DNA): TGTGCCAGCACGACCTTTCGGAGCTCCTACAATGAGCAGTTCTTC. Protein sequence: CASTTFRSSYNEQFF.

This clonotype was picked up a small number of times. V and J are TRBV7-9 and TRBJ2-7, with D maybe TRBD1 (5 bases). The CDR3 contains 14 residues. V lost 0 bases to trimming and J lost 6 bases, with 12 bases between them. Germline V gene data show CDR1 as SEHNR and CDR2 as FQNEAQ (reference sequence). The CDR3, as DNA: TGTGCCAGCAGCTTAGCTAGTAAGGGGATCGAGCAGTACTTC. It specifies CASSLASKGIEQYF. Full variable domain (rest looked up from reference TRBV7-9 and TRBJ2-7): DTGVSQNPRHKITKRGQNVTFRCDPISEHNRLYWYRQTLGQGPEFLTYFQNEAQLEKSRLLSDRFSAERPKGSFSTLEIQRTEQGDSAMYLCASSLASKGIEQYFGPGTRLTVT.

The chain has TRBV19 and TRBJ2-2; D not certain. This CDR3 spans 14 amino acids. Between the trimmed V and J ends, which lost 2 bases and 5 bases, there was a span of 9 bases. From germline, CDR1 is LNHDA and CDR2 SQIVND (reference sequence). CDR3 coding DNA: TGTGCCAGTAGTATAAAGGTCATAACCGGGGAGCTGTTTTTT. This encodes CASSIKVITGELFF.

This clonotype was recorded at least ten times. The V call is TRBV28, the J call TRBJ2-3; D may correspond to TRBD1 or TRBD2 (5 bases each). The CDR3 loop spans 17 amino acids. CDR1 is MDHEN and CDR2 is SYDVKM in the germline V gene. V was trimmed by 4 bases and J by 0 bases, leaving 17 bases between them. The CDR3 is CASSSLGTSASTDTQYF. CDR3 DNA sequence: TGTGCCAGCAGTTCTCTCGGGACGTCGGCTAGCACAGATACGCAGTATTTT. The full variable domain, with the rest looked up from reference TRBV28 and TRBJ2-3, is DVKVTQSSRYLVKRTGEKVFLECVQDMDHENMFWYRQDPGLGLRLIYFSYDVKMKEKGDIPEGYSVSREKKERFSLILESASTNQTSMYLCASSSLGTSASTDTQYFGPGTRLTVL.

This clonotype was counted many times. This chain connects TRBV19 to TRBJ1-1; D unresolved. There are 13 residues in the CDR3. CDR1 and CDR2 (germline): LNHDA, SQIVND (reference sequence). V was pared by 3 bases and J by 8 bases, with 13 bases between. Written as DNA, the CDR3 is TGTGCCAGTAGTATTAAAGGTGACGCGGAAGCTTTCTTT. The encoded protein is CASSIKGDAEAFF.

The chain joins TRBV2 to TRBJ2-2; 7 bases fit TRBD2. The V and J ends lost 6 bases and 8 bases, in that order; junction bases with no gene match: 9. CDR3 length: 14 residues. CDR1 SNHLY and CDR2 FYNNEI come from the germline V gene. The DNA for the CDR3 is TGTGCCAGCAGGCGGGAGTGGGTGATTGGGGAGCTGTTTTTT. It is translated as CASRREWVIGELFF.

This clonotype came up a few times. The chain couples TRBV7-2 to TRBJ1-4; D is possibly TRBD1 (5 bases). CDR1 is SGHTA and CDR2 is FQGNSA in the germline V gene. V gave up 1 base and J gave up 7 bases, with 13 bases separating them. The CDR3 consists of 15 residues. The CDR3 DNA reads TGTGCCAGCAGCTTAGTAATAGGGGTGGGTGAAAAACTGTTTTTT. The encoded protein is CASSLVIGVGEKLFF.

Written as DNA, the CDR3 is TGTGCCAGCAGCTCTCCAAAGGTTGGCTACACCTTC. This codes for CASSSPKVGYTF. The chain employs TRBV7-9 and TRBJ1-2, with D uncertain. Per germline, CDR1 SEHNR and CDR2 FQNEAQ (reference sequence). The germline V and J ends were trimmed by 4 bases and 7 bases, with 10 bases remaining between them. The CDR3 is 12 residues long.

This chain links TRBV10-2 with TRBJ2-1; perhaps TRBD2 as D (6 bases). V was shortened by 4 bases and J by 3 bases, with 16 bases between the two germline ends. Germline-derived CDR1 and CDR2 are WSHSY and SAAADI. CDR3 length: 16 residues. Written as DNA, the CDR3 is TGCGCCAGCAGTGGGGCGGACCGGGGGTACTACAATGAGCAGTTCTTC. Protein sequence: CASSGADRGYYNEQFF.

This clonotype was seen ten or more times. DNA for the CDR3: TGCAGTGCTAGAAGTTGGCAGGAACATTCACCCCTCCACTTT. It is translated as CSARSWQEHSPLHF. The rearrangement links TRBV20-1 to TRBJ1-6; no reliable D call. This CDR3 comprises 14 residues. V lost 2 bases and J 8 bases, leaving 13 bases between the germline ends. Germline lookup yields CDR1 DFQATT and CDR2 SNEGSKA (reference sequence).

This clonotype was observed many times. The chain is built from TRBV24-1 and TRBJ2-2, with D possibly being TRBD1 (5 bases). This CDR3 comprises 15 residues. The germline CDR1 and CDR2 sequences are KGHDR and SFDVKD. The V gene lost 2 bases and the J gene lost 7 bases, with 13 bases spanning the gap. The chain's CDR3 is CATSDSTGRVGELFF. DNA of the CDR3: TGTGCCACCAGTGATTCCACAGGCCGAGTCGGGGAGCTGTTTTTT.

This clonotype appeared many times. The chain has TRBV7-2 and TRBJ2-5, with 8 bases fitting TRBD2. The V gene's germline CDR1 is SGHTA and CDR2 FQGNSA. CDR3 length: 12 amino acids. V trimming: 7 bases; J trimming: 4 bases; junction bases outside the gene matches: 2. CDR3 residues: CASTGGGETQYF. In DNA form, the CDR3 reads TGTGCCAGCACCGGGGGGGGAGAGACCCAGTACTTC.

Comment on this clonotype: A much larger clone differs from this one at a single base, so this may be a read error. The chain joins TRBV25-1 to TRBJ1-4; D ambiguous. CDR3 length: 14 residues. Germline values: CDR1 MGHDK, CDR2 SYGVNS. V was shortened by 3 bases and J by 9 bases, with 14 bases between the two germline ends. The CDR3 DNA follows: TGTGCCAGCAGTGACGTGCTCTCCATACAAAAACTGTTTTTT. Translated: CASSDVLSIQKLFF.